This TCR beta chain derives from a study of patients and donors after allogeneic stem cell transplantation (TCRdb year 2020). Clipping removes 3 bases from V and 3 bases from J, with 15 as the unmatched junction base count. The CDR3 covers 18 residues, taking in both the cysteine and the phenylalanine. Solely the CDR3 DNA is kept, with 54 bases framed from the first base. The method behind the library was RT-PCR. Sequencer: NextSeq 550. TCRdb ran its own pipeline on the public reads, namely fastp trimming at Q25 and MiXCR clone calling, and kept in-frame beta chains. Rows matching on CDR3 protein sequence are summarized as one entry with the most common DNA and genes. The sample includes about 150,000 distinct CDR3 sequences, with about a third observed a single time. In total, the top ten clones hold 50% of the sample. Of note for this clonotype: It has no known antigen specificity. The sample holds no much larger clone one base away, and base qualities are not on file.

Sequenced sample: blood, either unsorted or a sorted T cell fraction (not recorded which). The chain links TRBV12-3 or TRBV12-4 with TRBJ1-2; TRBD1 agrees with 8 junctional bases. This TCR derives from a human donor who was either an allogeneic HSCT recipient or a stem cell or donor lymphocyte infusion donor (not recorded which). It is not recorded whose cells these are; they may come from a transplant donor. The CDR3 corresponds to CASSFWQGAVEEDYGYTF. The nucleotide sequence is given as TGTGCCAGCAGTTTCTGGCAGGGGGCGGTTGAGGAGGACTATGGCTACACCTTC.